Listed below are T cell receptor beta chains from one sample, sequenced in a study of shared clonotypes between healthy human individuals. Sequenced by immunoSEQ multiplex PCR; TCRdb stores in-frame clones only, minus some. This sample has some 1.4 million clones; more than 95% occur once, and the top ten carry about 1.2%. The source material was naive CD4+ T cells sorted from blood. Receptors originate from a man younger than 45 in good health. Each CDR3 is given with its conserved first and last residue.

TRBV11-3	TRBJ2-1	CASSSQGIYNEQFF
TRBV20-1	TRBJ2-7	CSGFVIYEQYF
TRBV2	TRBJ1-1	CASSDAGLPEAFF
TRBV7-3	TRBJ1-1	CASSLRGGAGTEAFF
TRBV5-1	TRBJ2-1	CASSPAVSFYNEQFF
TRBV19	TRBJ2-3	CASSIVKATADTQYF
TRBV10-3	TRBJ1-3	CAISKPGVENTIYF
TRBV7-9	TRBJ2-7	CASSLGMGQSSYEQYF
TRBV5-1	TRBJ2-3	CASSPGQGKDTQYF
TRBV19	TRBJ2-7	CASSMGGAFSYEQYF
TRBV29-1	TRBJ1-1	CSVSPGGGGTEAFF
TRBV5-1	TRBJ2-2	CASSLVPTGELFF
TRBV7-9	TRBJ1-1	CASSSQENTEAFF
TRBV6-1	TRBJ2-7	CASIWGDRKYEQYF
TRBV7-6	TRBJ1-5	CASSLDGTSSNQPQHF
TRBV6-4	TRBJ2-6	CASSARGSYSGANVLTF
TRBV7-2	TRBJ2-7	CASSRSVAGGAYEQYF
TRBV5-1	TRBJ2-7	CASSPAGDRSSYEQYF
TRBV2	TRBJ2-5	CASSGGRGFETQYF
TRBV6-5	TRBJ1-1	CASSYSRGTEAFF
TRBV5-1	TRBJ1-4	CASSPNLGGTEKLFF
TRBV5-1	TRBJ2-1	CASSFTSHNEQFF
TRBV6-1	TRBJ2-2	CASSENSLAGGNTGELFF
TRBV7-9	TRBJ2-7	CASSPPAGTYEQYF
TRBV4-1	TRBJ2-7	CASSQDKLAVGRNF
TRBV7-9	TRBJ2-7	CASSLSYEQYF
TRBV19	TRBJ2-1	CASSFERLASEQFF
TRBV6-5	TRBJ1-5	CASSRQGGQPQHF
TRBV18	TRBJ2-7	CASSPPVIDPGEQYF
TRBV7-9	TRBJ1-1	CASSPWGLGGAFF
TRBV15	TRBJ2-1	CATSRDGGFGKGYNEQFF
TRBV5-1	TRBJ2-7	CASSLGPQGYEQYF
TRBV28	TRBJ1-1	CASSLLMWEPNTEAFF
TRBV2	TRBJ2-7	CASSAVLAGVQYF
TRBV7-8	TRBJ1-2	CASSLATYGYTF
TRBV4-1	TRBJ1-1	CASSPRTGTEAFF
TRBV11-2	TRBJ2-3	CASRGTSGRPDTQYF
TRBV6-6	TRBJ1-3	CASRPGLLGNTIYF
TRBV5-1	TRBJ2-3	CASQEWVSTDTQYF
TRBV6-5	TRBJ2-7	CASSPLAGGYEQYF
TRBV27	TRBJ2-7	CASSPSGSYEQYF
TRBV5-4	TRBJ2-1	CASSPATSHEQFF
TRBV18	TRBJ1-5	CASSPRESGGNQPQHF